The present entry profiles one T cell receptor (beta chain) with its context. This clone's antigen is unknown. Qualities for individual bases were not recorded, and no much larger clone is one base off. Total RNA and DNA were co-extracted without cell sorting from about 19-30 mg of bulk tissue using the AllPrep DNA/RNA mini kit. Surgical resection was performed in China between 2015 and early 2016 on about 5 patients with histopathologically diagnosed primary liver carcinoma. Patients had chronic HBV infection and were treatment-naive at sampling. Five spatially separated regions were sampled per tumor: superior, inferior, left-lateral and right-lateral poles, plus the tumor centre. According to histology, viable tumor cells made up more than 80% of every tumor sample. Each fresh piece of tumor and adjacent tissue was cut in two, with one half stored in RNAlater at -80 degrees C and the other half sent for histology.

The sample is drawn from a study of tumor-infiltrating lymphocytes in primary liver carcinoma (TCRdb year 2017). Notes on the research overall: Of the five patients, three men and two women aged 30 to 69 years, four had hepatocellular carcinoma and one had combined HCC and intrahepatic cholangiocarcinoma. The tumors of the five patients were staged as T1-T3 N0M0, with maximum diameters ranging from about 4 to 10 cm. Across five regions of each liver tumor, along with adjacent normal tissue and blood, the study brought together TCRbeta repertoire sequencing, expression microarrays and whole-exome sequencing. Reproducibility between technical replicate repertoires was high, with correlation coefficients above 0.95 and mean shared-clone rates about 0.91. Roughly 3.5 to 8 million productive TCRbeta reads were obtained per sample, and no significant difference in read depth was found between tissue types. Agilent mRNA microarray profiling was performed on the 25 tumor region samples to relate TCRbeta repertoire diversity to the local molecular phenotype. A total of approximately 35 specimens from 5 patients underwent TCRbeta repertoire sequencing, comprising 25 tumor regions, 5 adjacent noncancerous liver tissues and 5 peripheral blood samples.

From a lookup of the germline V gene, CDR1 and CDR2 are SQVTM and ANQGSEA. The V end gives up 3 bases and the J end 2 bases, leaving 9 bases in the junction not matched to a gene. The CDR3 holds 16 amino acids from the cysteine to the phenylalanine. The sequence is cut down to CDR3 DNA, 48 bases in frame from base 1. Summary of the overall study and its limitations: Repertoire overlap was higher between tumor regions (mean about 36%) than tumor-adjacent (approximately 17%) or tumor-blood (approximately 14%) pairs, consistent with antigen-driven expansion. Just about 7-25% of top clones turned up in all five regions of a tumor, which suggests spatial heterogeneity among tumor-infiltrating T cells. Comparison of CD4+ and CD8+ T cell repertoires was precluded by the use of bulk unsorted samples. Only the TCR beta chain was sequenced, so true repertoire diversity is likely underestimated because unpaired alpha chains were not captured. A significantly larger repertoire fraction was made up by the top 250 clones in tumors than in blood (p = 0.039). With just five or six patients in the study, the authors point out that the findings should be validated in a larger study.

Starting from approximately 460 ng total RNA, TCRbeta-specific cDNA was produced by reverse transcription with a constant-region primer and ProtoScript II reverse transcriptase. TCRbeta libraries were built with three nested multiplex PCR rounds, a slightly modified ARM-PCR procedure. Multiplex TRBV1-TRBV30 forward primers and a Cbeta reverse primer were used in the first two PCR rounds, each of which was run for around 9 cycles. A final 25-cycle PCR with Deep VentR polymerase added sample barcodes and Illumina adapters. Before sequencing, amplicons between 200 and 500 bp were purified from gel using a QIAquick gel extraction kit. The TCRbeta amplicons were sequenced with 250-bp paired-end reads on an Illumina HiSeq 2500. The authors' pipeline ran thus. Trimmomatic v0.33 was used to quality-trim the reads, and FLASH v1.2.11 was used to merge paired reads so that full CDR3 sequences could be recovered. V, D and J germline segments were assigned to the rearranged TCRbeta sequences using MiGEC v1.2.1b. Clonotype statistics, along with Shannon-Wiener diversity indices, were calculated using VDJtools v1.0.0. To cut down on sampling bias, every analysis after diversity analysis relied on just the 250 most abundant clonotypes from each sample. TCRdb trimmed the raw reads at Q25, called clones with MiXCR and kept productive beta chains. Duplicate CDR3 protein sequences are folded into a single record with the most common DNA and genes. These V and J calls rely on TCRdb rather than the paper's analysis. The sample table lists around 71,000 distinct CDR3 sequences, roughly two thirds of them with a count of one. The top ten clonotypes cover about an eighth of the sample.

The sequence was collected from an older woman with primary liver carcinoma and hepatitis B virus infection. The sample comprised liver tumor tissue from sampling region 4. According to the study, the label for this sample's cell subset or site signals: tumor region T4, right-lateral pole. The chain was built from TRBV29-1 and TRBJ2-5; 10 bases in the middle match TRBD2. The DNA sequence reads TGCAGCGTTGACGACTGGGGGACTAGCGTGCAAGAGACCCAGTACTTC. This translates into CSVDDWGTSVQETQYF.